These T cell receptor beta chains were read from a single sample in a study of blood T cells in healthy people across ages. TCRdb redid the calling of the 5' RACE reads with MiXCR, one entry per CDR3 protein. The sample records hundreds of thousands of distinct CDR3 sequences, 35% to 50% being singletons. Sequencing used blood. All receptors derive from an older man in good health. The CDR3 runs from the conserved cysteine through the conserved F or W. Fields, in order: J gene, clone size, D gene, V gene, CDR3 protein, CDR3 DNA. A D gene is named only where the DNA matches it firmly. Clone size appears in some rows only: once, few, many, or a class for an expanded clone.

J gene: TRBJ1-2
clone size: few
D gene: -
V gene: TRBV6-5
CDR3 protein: CASSSGDRANYGYTF
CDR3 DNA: TGTGCCAGCAGTTCAGGGGACCGGGCTAACTATGGCTACACCTTC

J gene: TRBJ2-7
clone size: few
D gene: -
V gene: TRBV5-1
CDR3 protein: CASSSSGMAYEQYF
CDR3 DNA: TGCGCCAGCAGCTCCAGCGGTATGGCTTACGAGCAGTACTTC

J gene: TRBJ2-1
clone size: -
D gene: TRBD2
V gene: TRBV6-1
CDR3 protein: CASSPRTGLAGQLSYNEQFF
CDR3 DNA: TGTGCCAGCAGTCCACGAACAGGACTAGCGGGACAACTTTCCTACAATGAGCAGTTCTTC

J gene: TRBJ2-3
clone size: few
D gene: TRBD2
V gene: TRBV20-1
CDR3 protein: CSAHPSGRALTDTQYF
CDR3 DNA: TGCAGTGCCCATCCCAGCGGGAGGGCCCTCACAGATACGCAGTATTTT

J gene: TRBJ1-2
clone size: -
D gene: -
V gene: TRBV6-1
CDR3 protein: CAAQGNYGYTF
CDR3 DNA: TGTGCCGCACAGGGAAACTATGGCTACACCTTC

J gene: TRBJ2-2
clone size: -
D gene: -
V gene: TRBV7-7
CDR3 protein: CASSLGGPGTGELFF
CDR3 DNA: TGTGCCAGCAGCTTAGGGGGCCCCGGGACCGGGGAGCTGTTTTTT

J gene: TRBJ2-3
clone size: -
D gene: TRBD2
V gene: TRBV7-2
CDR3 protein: CASSFNPRLALDTQYF
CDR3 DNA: TGTGCCAGCAGCTTCAATCCCCGACTAGCTTTGGATACGCAGTATTTT

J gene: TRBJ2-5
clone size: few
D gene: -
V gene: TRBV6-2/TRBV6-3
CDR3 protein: CASSYSGVQETQYF
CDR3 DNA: TGTGCCAGCAGTTACTCGGGGGTACAAGAGACCCAGTACTTC

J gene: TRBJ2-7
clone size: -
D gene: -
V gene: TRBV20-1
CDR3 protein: CSAREGTSYEQYF
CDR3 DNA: TGCAGTGCTAGAGAGGGGACTTCCTACGAGCAGTACTTC

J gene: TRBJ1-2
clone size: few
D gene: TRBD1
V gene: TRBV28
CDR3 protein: CASSNPGQANGYTF
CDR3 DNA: TGTGCCAGCAGCAACCCGGGACAGGCTAATGGCTACACCTTC

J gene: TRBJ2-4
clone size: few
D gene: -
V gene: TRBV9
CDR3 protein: CASSVGGQGGDIQYF
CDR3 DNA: TGTGCCAGCAGCGTAGGCGGTCAGGGGGGGGACATTCAGTACTTC

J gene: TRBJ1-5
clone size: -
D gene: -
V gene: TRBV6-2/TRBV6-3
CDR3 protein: CASSYVRGDQPQHF
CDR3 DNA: TGTGCCAGCAGTTACGTTCGAGGGGATCAGCCCCAGCATTTT

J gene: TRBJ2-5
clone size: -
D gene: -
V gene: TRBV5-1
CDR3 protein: CDSSLQRRETQYF
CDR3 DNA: TGCGACAGCAGCTTGCAGCGCCGGGAGACCCAGTACTTC

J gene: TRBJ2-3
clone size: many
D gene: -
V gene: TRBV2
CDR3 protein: CASRVLTDTQYF
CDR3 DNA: TGTGCCAGCAGGGTCCTCACAGATACGCAGTATTTT

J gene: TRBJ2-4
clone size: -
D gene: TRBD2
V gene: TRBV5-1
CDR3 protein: CASSGGSLNIQYF
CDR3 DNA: TGCGCCAGCAGCGGCGGGAGTCTGAACATTCAGTACTTC

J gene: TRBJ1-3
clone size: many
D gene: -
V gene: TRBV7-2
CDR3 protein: CASSAYSWGSGNTIYF
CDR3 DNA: TGTGCCAGCAGCGCTTACAGTTGGGGTTCAGGAAACACCATATATTTT

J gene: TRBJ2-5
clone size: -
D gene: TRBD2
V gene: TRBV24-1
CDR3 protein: CATTGTSHNEQYF
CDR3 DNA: TGTGCCACGACCGGGACTAGCCACAATGAGCAGTACTTC

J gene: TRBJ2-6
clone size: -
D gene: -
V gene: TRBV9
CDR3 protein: CASNGVIGSGANVLTF
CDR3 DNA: TGTGCCAGCAACGGGGTTATAGGATCTGGGGCCAACGTCCTGACTTTC

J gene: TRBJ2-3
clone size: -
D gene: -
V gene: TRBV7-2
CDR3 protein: CASSLLPGASTDTRYF
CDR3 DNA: TGTGCCAGCAGCTTATTGCCAGGGGCTAGCACAGATACGCGGTATTTT

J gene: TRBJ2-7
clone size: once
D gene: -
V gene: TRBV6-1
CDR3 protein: CASSESRHNEQYF
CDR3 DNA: TGTGCCAGCAGTGAAAGTCGGCACAATGAGCAGTACTTC

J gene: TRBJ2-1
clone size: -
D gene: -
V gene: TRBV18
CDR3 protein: CASSPQFTQDNEQFF
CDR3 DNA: TGTGCCAGCTCACCACAATTTACACAGGACAATGAGCAGTTCTTC

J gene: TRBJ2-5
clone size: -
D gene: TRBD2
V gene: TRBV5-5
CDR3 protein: CASSLEGTSGLLETQYF
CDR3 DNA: TGTGCCAGCAGCTTGGAAGGGACTAGCGGATTATTGGAGACCCAGTACTTC

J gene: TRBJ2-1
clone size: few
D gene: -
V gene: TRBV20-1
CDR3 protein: CSARDRSPSYNEQFF
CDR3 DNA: TGCAGTGCTAGAGACAGGAGTCCATCCTACAATGAGCAGTTCTTC

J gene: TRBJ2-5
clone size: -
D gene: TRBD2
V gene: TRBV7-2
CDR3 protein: CASSLAFGSGGALETQYF
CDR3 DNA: TGTGCCAGCAGCTTAGCGTTCGGTAGCGGGGGGGCCTTAGAGACCCAGTACTTC

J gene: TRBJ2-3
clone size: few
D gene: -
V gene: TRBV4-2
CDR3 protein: CASSLLAGTTADTQYF
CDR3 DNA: TGTGCCAGCAGCCTTTTGGCCGGGACCACGGCAGATACGCAGTATTTT

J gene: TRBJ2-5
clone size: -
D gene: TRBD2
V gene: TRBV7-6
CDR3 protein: CASSRGWGGQETQYF
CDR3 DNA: TGTGCCAGCAGCCGTGGGTGGGGGGGCCAAGAGACCCAGTACTTC

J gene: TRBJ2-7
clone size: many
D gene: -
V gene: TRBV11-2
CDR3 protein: CASSLDRVFGRVPIEQYF
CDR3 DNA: TGTGCCAGCAGCTTAGATCGGGTATTTGGCAGGGTACCTATCGAGCAGTACTTC

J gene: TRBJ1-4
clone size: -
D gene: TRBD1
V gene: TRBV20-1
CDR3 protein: CSAREGQPVNEKLFF
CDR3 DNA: TGCAGTGCTAGAGAGGGACAGCCAGTTAATGAAAAACTGTTTTTT

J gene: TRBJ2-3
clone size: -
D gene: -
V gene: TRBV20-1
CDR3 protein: CSAPKNPRGAGTDTQYF
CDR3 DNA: TGCAGCGCCCCAAAAAACCCCAGGGGGGCCGGCACAGATACGCAGTATTTT

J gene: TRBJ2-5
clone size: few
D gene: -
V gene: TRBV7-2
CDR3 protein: CATGSRKETQYF
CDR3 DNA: TGTGCCACTGGGAGCAGGAAGGAGACCCAGTACTTC

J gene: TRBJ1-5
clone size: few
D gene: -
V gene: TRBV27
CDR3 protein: CASSHARDNDQPQHF
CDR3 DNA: TGTGCCAGCAGTCACGCCCGGGACAATGATCAGCCCCAGCATTTT

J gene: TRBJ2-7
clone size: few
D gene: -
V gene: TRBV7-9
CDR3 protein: CASSLAPSVTYEQYF
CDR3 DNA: TGTGCCAGCAGCTTAGCGCCTTCGGTAACCTACGAGCAGTACTTC

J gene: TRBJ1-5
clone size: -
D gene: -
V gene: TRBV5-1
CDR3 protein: CASSLDGGNNQPQHF
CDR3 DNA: TGCGCCAGCAGCTTGGACGGGGGCAACAATCAGCCCCAGCATTTT

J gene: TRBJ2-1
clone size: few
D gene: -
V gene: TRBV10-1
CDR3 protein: CASSESGAAVYEQFF
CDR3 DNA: TGCGCCAGCAGTGAGTCCGGGGCTGCAGTCTATGAGCAGTTCTTC

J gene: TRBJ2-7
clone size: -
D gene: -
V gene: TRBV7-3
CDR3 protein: CASSLFRRSPSNEQYF
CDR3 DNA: TGTGCCAGCAGCTTATTTCGGAGGAGTCCCAGCAATGAGCAGTACTTC

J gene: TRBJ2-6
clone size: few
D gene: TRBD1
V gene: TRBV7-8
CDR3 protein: CASSPKGGQGFSGANVLTF
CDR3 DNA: TGTGCCAGCAGCCCGAAAGGGGGACAGGGTTTCTCTGGGGCCAACGTCCTGACTTTC

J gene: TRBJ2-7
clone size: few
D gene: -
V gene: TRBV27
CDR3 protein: CASSFTGRFGEQYF
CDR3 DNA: TGTGCCAGCAGTTTTACAGGGAGGTTTGGCGAGCAGTACTTC

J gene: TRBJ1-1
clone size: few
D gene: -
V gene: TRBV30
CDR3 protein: CAWRATGPTEAFF
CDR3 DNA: TGTGCCTGGAGGGCAACAGGGCCCACTGAAGCTTTCTTT

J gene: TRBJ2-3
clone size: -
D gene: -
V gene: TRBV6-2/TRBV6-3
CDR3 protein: CASSGLIWDTQYF
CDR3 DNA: TGTGCCAGCAGTGGACTTATTTGGGATACGCAGTATTTT